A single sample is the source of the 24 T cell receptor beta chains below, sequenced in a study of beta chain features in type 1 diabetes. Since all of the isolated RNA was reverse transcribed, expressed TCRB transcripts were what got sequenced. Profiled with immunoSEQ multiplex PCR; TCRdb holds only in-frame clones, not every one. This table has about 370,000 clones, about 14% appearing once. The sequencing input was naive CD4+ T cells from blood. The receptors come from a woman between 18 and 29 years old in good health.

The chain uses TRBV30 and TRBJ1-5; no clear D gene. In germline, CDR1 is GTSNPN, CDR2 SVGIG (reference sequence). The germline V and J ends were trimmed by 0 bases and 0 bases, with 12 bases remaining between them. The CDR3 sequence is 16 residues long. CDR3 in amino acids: CAWSVPGLYSNQPQHF. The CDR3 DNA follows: TGTGCCTGGAGTGTTCCAGGTCTCTATAGCAATCAGCCCCAGCATTTT.

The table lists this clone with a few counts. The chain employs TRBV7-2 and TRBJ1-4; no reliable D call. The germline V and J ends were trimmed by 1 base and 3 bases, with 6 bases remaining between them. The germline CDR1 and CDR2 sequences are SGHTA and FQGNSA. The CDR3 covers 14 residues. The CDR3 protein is CASSLVIANEKLFF. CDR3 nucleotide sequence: TGTGCCAGCAGCTTAGTTATCGCTAATGAAAAACTGTTTTTT.

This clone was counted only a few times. The CDR3 here is CAWSVLASQTQYF. For the CDR3, the DNA is TGTGCCTGGAGTGTTCTAGCCTCACAGACCCAGTACTTC. The chain is built from TRBV30 and TRBJ2-5, with TRBD2 as a possible D gene (5 bases). Germline V CDR1 and CDR2: GTSNPN, SVGIG (reference sequence). This CDR3 spans 13 amino acids. Trimming pared 0 bases from V and 6 bases from J, leaving 11 bases between.

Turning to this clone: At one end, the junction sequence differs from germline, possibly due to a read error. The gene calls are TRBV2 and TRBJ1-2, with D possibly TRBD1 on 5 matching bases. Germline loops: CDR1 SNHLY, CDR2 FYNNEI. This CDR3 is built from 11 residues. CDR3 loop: CASSLYDSQAF. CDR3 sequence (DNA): TGTGCCAGCAGTTTATACGACAGCCAAGCCTTC.

CDR3 in amino acids: CATGQPQHF. The CDR3 DNA follows: TGTGCCACCGGCCAGCCCCAGCATTTT. The chain uses TRBV15 and TRBJ1-5; D remains ambiguous. V lost 8 bases to trimming and J lost 7 bases, with 3 bases between them. CDR1 and CDR2 from the germline V gene are LNHNV and YYDKDF (reference sequence). This CDR3 contains 9 residues.

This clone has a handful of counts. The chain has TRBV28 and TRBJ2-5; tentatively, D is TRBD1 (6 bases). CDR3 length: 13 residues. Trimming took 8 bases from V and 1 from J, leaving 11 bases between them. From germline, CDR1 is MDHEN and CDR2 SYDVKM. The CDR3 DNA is TGTGCCAGCCAGAAGACAGGCCAAGAGACCCAGTACTTC. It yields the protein CASQKTGQETQYF.

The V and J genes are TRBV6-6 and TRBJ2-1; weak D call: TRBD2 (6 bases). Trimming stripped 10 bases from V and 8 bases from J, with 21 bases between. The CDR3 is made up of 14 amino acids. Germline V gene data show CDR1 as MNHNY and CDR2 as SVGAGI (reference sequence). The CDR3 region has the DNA TGTGCCACCCGGGGGTTTTCCTTGGGGGATGAGCAGTTCTTC. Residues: CATRGFSLGDEQFF.

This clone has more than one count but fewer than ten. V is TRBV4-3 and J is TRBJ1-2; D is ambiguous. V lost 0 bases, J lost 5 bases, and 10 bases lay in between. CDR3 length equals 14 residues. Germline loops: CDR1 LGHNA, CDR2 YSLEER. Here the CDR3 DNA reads TGCGCCAGCAGCCAAGAGGTTTCGGGGTATGGCTACACCTTC. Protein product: CASSQEVSGYGYTF.

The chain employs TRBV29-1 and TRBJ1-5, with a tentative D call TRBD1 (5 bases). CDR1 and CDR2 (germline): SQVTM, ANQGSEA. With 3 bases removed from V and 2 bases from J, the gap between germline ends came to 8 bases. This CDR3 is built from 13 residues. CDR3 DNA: TGCAGCGTTGAGGAGGGGCGCAATCAGCCCCAGCATTTT. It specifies CSVEEGRNQPQHF.

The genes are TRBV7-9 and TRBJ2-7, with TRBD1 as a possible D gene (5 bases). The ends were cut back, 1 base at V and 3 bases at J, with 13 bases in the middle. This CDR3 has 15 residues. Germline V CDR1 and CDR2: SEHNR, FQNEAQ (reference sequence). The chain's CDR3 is CASSLVQGTFYEQYF. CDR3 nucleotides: TGTGCCAGCAGCTTAGTGCAGGGAACCTTCTACGAGCAGTACTTC.

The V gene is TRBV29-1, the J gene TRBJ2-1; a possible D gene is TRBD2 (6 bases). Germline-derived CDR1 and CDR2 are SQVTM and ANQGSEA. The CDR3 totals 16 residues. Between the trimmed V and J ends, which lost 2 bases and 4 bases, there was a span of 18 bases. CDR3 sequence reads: CSVELIPGDTYNEQFF. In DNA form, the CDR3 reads TGCAGCGTTGAACTAATCCCGGGAGACACATACAATGAGCAGTTCTTC.

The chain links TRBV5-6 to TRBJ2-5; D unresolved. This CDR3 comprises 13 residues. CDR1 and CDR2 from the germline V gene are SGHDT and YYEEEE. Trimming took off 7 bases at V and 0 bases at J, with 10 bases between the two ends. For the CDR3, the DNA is TGTGCCAGCCTTTCCCGGTACCAAGAGACCCAGTACTTC. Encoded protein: CASLSRYQETQYF. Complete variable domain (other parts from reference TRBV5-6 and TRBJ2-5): DAGVTQSPTHLIKTRGQQVTLRCSPKSGHDTVSWYQQALGQGPQFIFQYYEEEERQRGNFPDRFSGHQFPNYSSELNVNALLLGDSALYLCASLSRYQETQYFGPGTRLLVL.

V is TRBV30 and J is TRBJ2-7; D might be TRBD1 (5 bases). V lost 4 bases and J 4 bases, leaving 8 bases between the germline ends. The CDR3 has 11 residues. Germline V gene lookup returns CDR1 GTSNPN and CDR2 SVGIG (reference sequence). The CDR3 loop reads CAWTRQYEQYF. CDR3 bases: TGTGCCTGGACACGACAGTACGAGCAGTACTTC.

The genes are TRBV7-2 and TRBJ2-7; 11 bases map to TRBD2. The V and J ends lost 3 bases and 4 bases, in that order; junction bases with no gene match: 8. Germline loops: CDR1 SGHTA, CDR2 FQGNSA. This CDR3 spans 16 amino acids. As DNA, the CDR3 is TGTGCCAGCAGCTTTGCCGGGACTAGCGGCTCTTACGAGCAGTACTTC. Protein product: CASSFAGTSGSYEQYF.

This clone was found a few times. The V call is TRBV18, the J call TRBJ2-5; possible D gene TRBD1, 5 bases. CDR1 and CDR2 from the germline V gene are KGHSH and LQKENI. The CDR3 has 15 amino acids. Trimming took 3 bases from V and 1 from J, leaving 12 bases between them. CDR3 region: CASSPLRGIQETQYF. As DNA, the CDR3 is TGTGCCAGCTCACCCCTTAGGGGAATCCAAGAGACCCAGTACTTC.

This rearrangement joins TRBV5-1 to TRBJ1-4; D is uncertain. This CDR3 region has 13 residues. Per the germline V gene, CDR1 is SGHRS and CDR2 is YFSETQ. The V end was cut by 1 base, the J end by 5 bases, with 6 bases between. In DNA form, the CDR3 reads TGCGCCAGCAGCTTGCAACAGAATGAAAAACTGTTTTTT. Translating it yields CASSLQQNEKLFF.

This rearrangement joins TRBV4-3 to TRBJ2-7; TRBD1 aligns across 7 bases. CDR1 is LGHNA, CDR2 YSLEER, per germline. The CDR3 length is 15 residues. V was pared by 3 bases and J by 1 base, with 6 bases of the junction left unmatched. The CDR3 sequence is CASSQQRDRSYEQYF. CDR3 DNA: TGCGCCAGCAGCCAGCAGAGGGACAGATCCTACGAGCAGTACTTC.

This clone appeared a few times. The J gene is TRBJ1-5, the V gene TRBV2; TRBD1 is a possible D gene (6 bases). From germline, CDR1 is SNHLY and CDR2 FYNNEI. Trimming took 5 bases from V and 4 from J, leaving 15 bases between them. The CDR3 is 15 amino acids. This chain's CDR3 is CASSPQGNRNQPQHF. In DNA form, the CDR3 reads TGTGCCAGCAGTCCTCAGGGGAATCGGAATCAGCCCCAGCATTTT.

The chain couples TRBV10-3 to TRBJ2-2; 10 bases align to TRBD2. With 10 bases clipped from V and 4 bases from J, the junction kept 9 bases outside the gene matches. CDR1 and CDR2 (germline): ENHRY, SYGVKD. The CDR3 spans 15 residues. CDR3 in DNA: TGTGCCACCACTAGCGGGACCGTTGTCACCGGGGAGCTGTTTTTT. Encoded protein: CATTSGTVVTGELFF.

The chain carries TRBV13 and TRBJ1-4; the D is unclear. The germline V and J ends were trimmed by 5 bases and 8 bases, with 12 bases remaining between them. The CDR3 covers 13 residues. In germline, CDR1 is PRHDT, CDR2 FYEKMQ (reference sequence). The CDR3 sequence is CASSQEGSEKLFF. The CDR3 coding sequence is TGTGCCAGCAGCCAGGAGGGTAGCGAAAAACTGTTTTTT.

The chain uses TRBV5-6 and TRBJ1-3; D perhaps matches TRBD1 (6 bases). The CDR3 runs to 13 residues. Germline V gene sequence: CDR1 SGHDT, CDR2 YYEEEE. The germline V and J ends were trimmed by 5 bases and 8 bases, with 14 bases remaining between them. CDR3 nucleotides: TGTGCCAGCAGGTCGAACAGGGTAGACACCATATATTTT. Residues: CASRSNRVDTIYF. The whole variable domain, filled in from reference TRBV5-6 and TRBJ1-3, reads DAGVTQSPTHLIKTRGQQVTLRCSPKSGHDTVSWYQQALGQGPQFIFQYYEEEERQRGNFPDRFSGHQFPNYSSELNVNALLLGDSALYLCASRSNRVDTIYFGEGSWLTVV.

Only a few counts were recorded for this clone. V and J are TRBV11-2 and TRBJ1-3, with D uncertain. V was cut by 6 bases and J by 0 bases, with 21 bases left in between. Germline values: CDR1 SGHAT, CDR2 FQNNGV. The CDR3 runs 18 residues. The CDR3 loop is CASSERGRSPYSGNTIYF. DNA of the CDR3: TGTGCCAGCAGTGAAAGAGGGCGAAGTCCCTACTCTGGAAACACCATATATTTT.

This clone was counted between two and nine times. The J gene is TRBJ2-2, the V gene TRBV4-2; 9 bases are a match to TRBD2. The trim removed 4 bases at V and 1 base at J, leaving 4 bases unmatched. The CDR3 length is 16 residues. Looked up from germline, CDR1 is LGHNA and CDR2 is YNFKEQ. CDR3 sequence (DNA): TGTGCCAGCAGCCTTCAACTAGCGGGGAACACCGGGGAGCTGTTTTTT. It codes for CASSLQLAGNTGELFF.

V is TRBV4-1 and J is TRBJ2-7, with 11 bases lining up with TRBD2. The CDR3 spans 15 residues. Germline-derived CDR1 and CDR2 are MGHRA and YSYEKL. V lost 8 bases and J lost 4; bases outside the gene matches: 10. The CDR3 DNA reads TGCGCCAGCGGACTCCGGACTAGCGGGCCATACGAGCAGTACTTC. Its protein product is CASGLRTSGPYEQYF.